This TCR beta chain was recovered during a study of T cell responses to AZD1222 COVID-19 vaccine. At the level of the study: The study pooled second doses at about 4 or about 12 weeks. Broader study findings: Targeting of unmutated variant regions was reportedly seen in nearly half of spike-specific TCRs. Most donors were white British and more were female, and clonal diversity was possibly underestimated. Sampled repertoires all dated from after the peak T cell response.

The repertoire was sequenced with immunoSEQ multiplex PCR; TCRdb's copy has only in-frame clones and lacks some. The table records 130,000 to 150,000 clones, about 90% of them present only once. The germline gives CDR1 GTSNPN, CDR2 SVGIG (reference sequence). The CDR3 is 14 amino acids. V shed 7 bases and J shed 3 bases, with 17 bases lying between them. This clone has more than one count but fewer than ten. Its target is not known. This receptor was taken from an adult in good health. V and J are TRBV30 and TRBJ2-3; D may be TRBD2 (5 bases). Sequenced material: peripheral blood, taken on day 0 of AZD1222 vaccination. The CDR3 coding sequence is TGTGCCTTGGAGCTAGGACTTCGGACAGATACGCAGTATTTT. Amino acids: CALELGLRTDTQYF.